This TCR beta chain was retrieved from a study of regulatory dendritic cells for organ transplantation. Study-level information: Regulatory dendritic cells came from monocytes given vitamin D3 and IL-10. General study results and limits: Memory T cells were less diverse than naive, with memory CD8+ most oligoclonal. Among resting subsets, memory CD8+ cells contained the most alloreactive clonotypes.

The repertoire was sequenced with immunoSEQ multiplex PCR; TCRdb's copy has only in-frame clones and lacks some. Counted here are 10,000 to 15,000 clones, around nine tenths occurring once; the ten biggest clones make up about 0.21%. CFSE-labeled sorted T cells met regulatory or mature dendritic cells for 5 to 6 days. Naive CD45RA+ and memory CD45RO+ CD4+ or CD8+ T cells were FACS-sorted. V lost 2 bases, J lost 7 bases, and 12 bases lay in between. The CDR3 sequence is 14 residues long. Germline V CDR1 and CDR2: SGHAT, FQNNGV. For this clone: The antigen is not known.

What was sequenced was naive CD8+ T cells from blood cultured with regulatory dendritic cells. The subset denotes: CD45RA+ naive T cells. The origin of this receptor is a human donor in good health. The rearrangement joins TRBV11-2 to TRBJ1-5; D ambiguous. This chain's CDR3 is CASSLSPEVQPQHF. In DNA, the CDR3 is TGTGCCAGCAGCTTATCGCCCGAGGTCCAGCCCCAGCATTTT.